This entry concerns a single T cell receptor (beta chain). Its antigen has not been determined. No base quality values were provided; no much bigger clone lies one nucleotide off. For this chain, trimming is 2 bases at the V end and 3 bases at the J end, and the number of junction bases without a gene match is 8. CDR1 and CDR2 were assigned from the germline V gene as MDHEN and SYDVKM. The CDR3 covers 16 residues, taking in both the cysteine and the phenylalanine. Only the CDR3 DNA is retained, 48 bases long and in frame from the first base. The sample originates from a study of cytomegalovirus exposure and HLA in healthy donors (dated by TCRdb to between 2016 and 2019). Regarding the study in general: According to an earlier analysis of around 600 of the donors, some 180 million T cells yielded roughly 100 million unique TCR beta sequences and about 300 Gb of sequence data. Using immunosequencing, the study profiled T cell repertoires from 666 subjects and related those repertoires to cytomegalovirus serostatus. Among the 398 genotyped donors, around 81% belonged to the genetic ancestry cluster associated with self-reported Caucasian donors. To decide whether each TCR beta V gene segment behaved as functional or pseudogenic, an earlier analysis of over 500 of the donors relied on high-throughput TCR beta sequencing. A later analysis re-examined previously published TCR beta repertoires from several hundred donors and added high-resolution HLA genotyping to investigate patterns of TCR occurrence. All discovery cohort repertoires had been generated on a single sequencing platform. Class I and class II HLA loci were covered by the typing at four-digit resolution. Among 398 genotyped donors of the cohort, an average of about 220,000 unique TCR beta nucleotide sequences was sequenced per donor, of which about 19% were non-productive. Donor age, sex, ethnicity and CMV serostatus were compiled together with the repertoire data. Besides the first cohort of around 670 subjects, a separate validation cohort made up of roughly 120 different subjects was used. The aim of the study was to test whether cataloging public T cell receptors could identify signatures of past pathogen exposure. Several DR-DQ haplotypes were handled as single units for association and clustering, since linkage in the cohort was strong. The study combined high-throughput TCR immunosequencing, statistical association of individual TCRs with disease status, and machine learning to predict cytomegalovirus infection status. Roughly 290 gigabases of sequencing data and around 88 million unique TCR sequences made up an early release that covered 500 to 700 HLA-typed donors. Typing coverage varied by locus: roughly 620-630 donors for A, B, C, DRB1 and DQB1; roughly 510 for DQA1; over 600 for DPA1; approximately 450 for DPB1. Genome-wide SNP genotypes for about 55% of the roughly 670 donors were used in a later genetic analysis, which treated that subset as a discovery cohort. Rather than drawing on any new phenotypic data, the later analysis identified candidate immune exposures from TCR beta sequences and the way those sequences occurred across donors.

The cohort comprised several hundred healthy bone marrow donors. All cohort members were sampled while nominally healthy, although unrecorded immune exposures were likely present. The donor was CMV seronegative and belonged to the group of over 300 seronegative cohort members. A peripheral blood sample was collected from each donor, and TCR beta sequencing was performed on peripheral blood mononuclear cells. The Qiagen DNeasy Blood Extraction Kit was used to extract genomic DNA from the blood cell samples. Overall study outcomes, separate from this receptor: Some IMGT-functional V segments, including TRBV6-2 and TRBV6-3, could not be distinguished by the 87-base-pair reads and were therefore excluded. Most TCR sequences were observed very rarely across donors, whereas some public TCRs were present in many individuals. A cluster of highly shared sequence variants was judged likely to represent a technical artifact of the sequencing pipeline. In an earlier analysis of some 500 of the donors, most TCR beta V segments appeared in productive rearrangements about 87% or about 30% of the time, broadly matching IMGT annotations. In a later analysis, HLA-associated TCR beta chains showed more clonal expansion and lower generation probabilities than non-associated chains that were equally common. Compared with the 666-donor mean, donors in an Asian-associated ancestry cluster had fewer N-insertions in productive TCRs, according to a later genetic analysis. Linkage disequilibrium might explain the correlated functional status among segregating V segments, but an unknown experimental factor could not be excluded. According to a later analysis, TCR association rates differed among HLA loci, with DRB1 alleles showing the most associated TCRs and HLA-C alleles showing the fewest. In the study, some 180 TCR beta chains were listed as associated with cytomegalovirus. A later analysis reported that several top co-occurrence clusters appeared linked to parvovirus B19, influenza, CMV and Epstein-Barr virus. In this cohort, only TCR beta chains were sequenced, and detectable features were limited by the absence of alpha or paired-chain data. The presence/absence analyses assumed that sequencing depth was roughly uniform across donors, and that assumption may not be true. Three of the identified cytomegalovirus-associated TCR beta chains were confirmed in vitro to be specific for cytomegalovirus antigens. An association between a missense DCLRE1C variant and V-gene and J-gene trimming of TCR beta chains was found in a later genetic analysis and replicated in an independent cohort. According to the authors, the approach could potentially be generalized to other disease states and immunological phenotypes. When HLA alleles, especially DR and DQ, strongly co-occurred, TCR associations were difficult to assign to individual alleles. A further reported finding was that TCR beta sequences accurately predicted the HLA-A and HLA-B alleles for most subjects in the first cohort. Immune exposure information for the cohort was limited to CMV serostatus. The earlier analysis of about 600 of the donors excluded over 15 rarely observed V segments, including chromosome 9 orphons, because counts were too low. A later analysis found that most CMV-associated TCR beta chains appeared HLA-restricted, with HLA associations seemingly driven largely by CMV exposure. In both the original and validation cohorts, the classifier was reported to diagnose cytomegalovirus status with high specificity and sensitivity. At a false discovery rate of 0.05, a later analysis linked around 17,000 TCR beta sequences to specific HLA alleles. Because HLA typing was unavailable for some donors at each locus, only the typed subset was used in association tests.

The library was made by the immunoSEQ multiplex PCR assay. The multiplex PCR relied on a mix of 60 forward primers for TCR Vbeta segments and 13 reverse primers for TCR Jbeta segments. Amplification of the CDR3 region of rearranged TCR beta genes was performed with a multiplex PCR assay on genomic DNA. The Illumina HiSeq System was used to sequence the amplified TCR beta libraries as 87-base-pair reads. In the authors' own workflow: In a later analysis, some 80 million unique TCR beta chains were counted across the 500 to 700 repertoires, and roughly 10 million of these chains were shared by at least two donors. A nearest-neighbor algorithm error-corrected the raw reads and collapsed the reads into unique sequences, merging closely related sequences to remove PCR and sequencing errors. To assign V, D and J gene segments, CDR3 sequences were aligned to IMGT reference sequences. Each retained sequence needed at least a six-nucleotide match to both a V gene segment and a J gene segment. Rearrangements were classified as productive when the CDR3 lacked stop codons and remained in frame with V and J, and all other rearrangements were classified as non-productive. CDR3 was defined by IMGT convention, running from the second conserved V-encoded cysteine to the conserved J-encoded phenylalanine. Sequences without an unambiguous match to a single V gene segment were excluded from the earlier analysis of 450 to 650 of the donors. In an earlier analysis of some 590 of the donors, a V segment was called functional when productive rearrangements were above 56.7%, and segregating when the standard deviation between donors exceeded 5%. A statistical classification framework was built to diagnose cytomegalovirus status from the catalog of TCR beta chain sequences. V and J gene assignment, in a later analysis, came from comparing TCR nucleotide sequences with IMGT/GENE-DB human TR gene sequences. The TCRdist pipeline was used in a later analysis to assign CDR3 sequences and most-parsimonious VDJ recombination scenarios. In a later analysis, every TCR beta chain was defined by the combination of its CDR3 amino acid sequence and its V-gene family, and reads without a unique V-gene family were dropped. To address suspected cross-contamination and a sequencing artifact, a later analysis removed 592 highly shared, low-generation-probability nucleotide sequences. In a later analysis, a clonal expansion index was calculated for each public chain from normalized within-repertoire ranks of inferred template counts. Generation probabilities in a later analysis came from a VDJ recombination model fitted to out-of-frame rearrangements, and those results were checked against IGoR. In a later analysis, hypergeometric tests were used to score TCR-TCR, TCR-HLA and TCR-CMV co-occurrence, with a repertoire-size bias correction applied to TCR pairs. A later analysis estimated false discovery rates by permuting HLA or CMV assignments 20 times. In a later analysis, co-occurring TCRs were grouped with DBSCAN, and TCRdist sequence similarity was added when clustering was performed within HLA-allele-positive subsets. For co-occurrence clustering, repertoires with fewer than 30,000 or more than 120,000 public chains were excluded, along with four or five repertoires with anomalous nucleotide sharing. Here the immuneACCESS table is served through TCRdb, limited to in-frame sequences with V and J called. Missing clones are a known gap in these copies; in checked studies unresolved V genes cover under half, and the rest lacks a known reason. Clonal size and the V and J genes are those of that table, whereas D and trimming came from the DNA. In this sample the table shows approximately 270,000 clones, about four fifths of which occur a single time. The top ten clones comprise about 0.28% of the sample.

This TCR was recovered from a girl aged 2 to 9 in good health and CMV-seronegative. The V gene is TRBV28 and the J gene is TRBJ1-1, and TRBD1 matches 8 of the central bases. Sequencing input: PBMCs. For the CDR3, the sequence is CASSLPYRGVDTEAFF. In nucleotides, the sequence is TGTGCCAGCAGTTTACCCTACAGGGGGGTCGACACTGAAGCTTTCTTT.